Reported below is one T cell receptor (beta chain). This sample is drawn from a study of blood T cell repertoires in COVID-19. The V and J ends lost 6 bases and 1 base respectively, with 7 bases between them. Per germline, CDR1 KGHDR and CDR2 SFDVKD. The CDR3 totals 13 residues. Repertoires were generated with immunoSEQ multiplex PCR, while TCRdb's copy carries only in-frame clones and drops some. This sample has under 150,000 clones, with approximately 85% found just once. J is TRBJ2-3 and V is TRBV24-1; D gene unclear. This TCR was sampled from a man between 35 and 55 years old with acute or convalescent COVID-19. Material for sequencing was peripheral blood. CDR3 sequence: CATSPQGTDTQYF. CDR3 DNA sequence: TGTGCCACCAGTCCCCAGGGCACAGATACGCAGTATTTT.